This section outlines one T cell receptor (beta chain) sequence together with its context. Followed over time, Seattle patients had been enrolled while infection was active. The data derive from a study of blood T cell repertoires in COVID-19. Study summary: Donors in the United States, Italy and Spain gave samples during acute or convalescent COVID-19. PBMCs, B-cell-depleted T cells, or T cells were the source of the cDNA or gDNA that made up the material.

The junction had 2 bases not matched to a gene; V was cut back by 0 bases and J by 3 bases. The CDR3 loop spans 14 amino acids. In germline, CDR1 is SGDLS, CDR2 YYNGEE. In the authors' methods: Researchers report that nucleated cell counts were estimated from reference gene primer amplification. Sequencing used immunoSEQ multiplex PCR; TCRdb keeps in-frame clones, though not all of them. Clonal size and the V and J genes are those of that table, whereas D and trimming came from the DNA. The table lists some 130,000 clones, roughly 89% of them singletons, with 4.3% in the top ten. Source material: peripheral blood. The receptor was derived from a man between 60 and 70 years old with COVID-19, enrolled during active disease. V and J are TRBV9 and TRBJ2-5, with 7 bases that match TRBD2. Written as DNA, the CDR3 is TGTGCCAGCAGCGTAGGGCTAGCGGAAGAGACCCAGTACTTC. It translates to CASSVGLAEETQYF.